This T cell receptor beta chain was identified in a study of cytomegalovirus exposure and HLA in healthy donors. Looking at the study overall: Out of about 180 million T cells, an earlier analysis found roughly 100 million unique TCR beta sequences in total. Study conclusions and caveats: An analysis done earlier found most TCR beta V segments productive about 87% or about 30% of the time. Across all donors, roughly uniform sequencing depth was an assumption of the presence/absence analyses. It was reported that the classifier diagnosed cytomegalovirus status with high specificity and sensitivity in both the original and validation cohorts.

The germline CDR1 and CDR2 sequences are LNHNV and YYDKDF (reference sequence). V shed 0 bases, J shed 7 bases, and the junction held 4 bases outside the gene matches. The CDR3 covers 15 residues. The PCR made use of 60 Vbeta and 13 Jbeta primers. This table comes from immunoSEQ multiplex PCR, and its TCRdb copy is limited to in-frame clones, with some not included. The top ten clones hold about 2.1% of a sample with under 250,000 clones, roughly 79% of them seen once. A note on this clone: Its antigen is undetermined.

The source material was PBMCs. The chain carries TRBV15 and TRBJ1-4, with TRBD1 identical over 8 bases. The receptor was isolated from a man aged 30-40 years in good health and CMV-seronegative. As DNA, the CDR3 is TGTGCCACCAGCAGAGAGGGACAGGATGTTGAAAAACTGTTTTTT. Protein sequence: CATSREGQDVEKLFF.